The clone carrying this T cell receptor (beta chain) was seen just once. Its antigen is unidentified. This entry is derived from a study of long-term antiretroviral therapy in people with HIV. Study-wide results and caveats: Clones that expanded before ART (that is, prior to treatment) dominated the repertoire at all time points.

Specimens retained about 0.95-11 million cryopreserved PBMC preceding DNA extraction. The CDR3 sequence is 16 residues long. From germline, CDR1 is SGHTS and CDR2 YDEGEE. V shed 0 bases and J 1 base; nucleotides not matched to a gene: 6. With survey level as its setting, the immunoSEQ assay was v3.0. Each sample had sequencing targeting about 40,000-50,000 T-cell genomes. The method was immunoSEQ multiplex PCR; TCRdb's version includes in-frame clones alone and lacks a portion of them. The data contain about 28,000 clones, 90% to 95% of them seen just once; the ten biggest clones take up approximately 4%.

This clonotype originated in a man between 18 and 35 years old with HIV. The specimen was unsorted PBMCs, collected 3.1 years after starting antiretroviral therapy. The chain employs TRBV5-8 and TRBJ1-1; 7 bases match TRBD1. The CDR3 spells CASSLDDRDRNTEAFF. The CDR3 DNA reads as TGTGCCAGCAGCTTGGATGACCGGGACAGGAACACTGAAGCTTTCTTT. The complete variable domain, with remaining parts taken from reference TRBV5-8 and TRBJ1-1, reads EAGVTQSPTHLIKTRGQQATLRCSPISGHTSVYWYQQALGLGLQFLLWYDEGEERNRGNFPPRFSGRQFPNYSSELNVNALELEDSALYLCASSLDDRDRNTEAFFGQGTRLTVV.